The entry below gives a single T cell receptor beta chain sequence along with its context. Germline CDR1 is SGHTS and CDR2 is YDEGEE. The CDR3 sequence is 13 residues long. J gave up 5 bases and V 4 bases, and 5 bases lay outside the gene matches. Repertoires were generated with immunoSEQ multiplex PCR, while TCRdb's copy carries only in-frame clones and drops some. The listing contains roughly 190,000 clones. This specimen belongs to a study of control samples from healthy donors and cancer patients. Material for sequencing was blood. This receptor was taken from a woman in her twenties or thirties in good health. The rearrangement links TRBV5-8 to TRBJ1-1, with 7 bases matching TRBD1. The CDR3 reads CASSVRQGTEAFF. The CDR3, as DNA: TGTGCCAGCAGCGTAAGACAGGGAACTGAAGCTTTCTTT.